What follows describes a single T cell receptor (beta chain). Its matching antigen is unknown. Measured with immunoSEQ multiplex PCR; TCRdb has only the in-frame clones, and not every one. Here the sample spans roughly 640,000 clones, approximately 97% being singletons. The sample is drawn from a study of shared clonotypes between healthy human individuals. Overall study findings and caveats: In general, naive subsets displayed greater estimated richness than memory subsets did.

The germline CDR1 and CDR2 sequences are SGHDN and FVKESK. Deletions cut 4 bases from V and 2 bases from J, with 9 bases between. The CDR3 is 13 amino acids. The receptor was derived from a woman in her thirties in good health. Material: naive CD4+ T cells sorted from blood. Subset denoted: CD45RA+ positively selected. The rearrangement uses TRBV14 and TRBJ2-7; D is unresolved. Written as DNA, the CDR3 is TGTGCCAGCAGCCCCCTTGGGCCCTACGAGCAGTACTTC. It encodes CASSPLGPYEQYF.